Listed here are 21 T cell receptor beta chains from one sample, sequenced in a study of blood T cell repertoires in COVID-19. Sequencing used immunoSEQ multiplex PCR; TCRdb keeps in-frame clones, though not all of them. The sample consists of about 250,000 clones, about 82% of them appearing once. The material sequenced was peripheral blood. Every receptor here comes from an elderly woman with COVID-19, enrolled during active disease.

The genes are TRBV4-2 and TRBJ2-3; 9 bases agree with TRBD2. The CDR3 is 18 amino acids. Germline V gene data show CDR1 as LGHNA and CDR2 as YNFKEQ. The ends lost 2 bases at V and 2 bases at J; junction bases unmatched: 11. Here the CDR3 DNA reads TGTGCCAGCAGCCAATCCTCCGGGACTAGCAATCCCACAGATACGCAGTATTTT. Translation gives CASSQSSGTSNPTDTQYF.

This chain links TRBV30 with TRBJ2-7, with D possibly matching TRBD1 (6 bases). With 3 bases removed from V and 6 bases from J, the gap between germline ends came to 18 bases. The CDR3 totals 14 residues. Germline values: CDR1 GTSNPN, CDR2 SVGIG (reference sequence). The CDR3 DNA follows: TGTGCCTGGAGCCTCACACCAGGGGCTGGCGAGCAGTACTTC. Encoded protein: CAWSLTPGAGEQYF.

The CDR3 DNA reads as TGTGCCAGCAGCCCCTATACTGCAACTAATGAAAAACTGTTTTTT. Protein: CASSPYTATNEKLFF. J is TRBJ1-4 and V is TRBV7-8; D is ambiguous. This CDR3 is built from 15 residues. V was pared by 5 bases and J by 0 bases, with 10 bases between. Germline V gene data show CDR1 as SGHVS and CDR2 as FQNEAQ.

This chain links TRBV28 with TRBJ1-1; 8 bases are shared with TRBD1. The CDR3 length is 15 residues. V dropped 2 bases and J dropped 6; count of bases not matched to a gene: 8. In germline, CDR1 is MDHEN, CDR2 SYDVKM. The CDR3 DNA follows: TGTGCCAGCAGTTTACAGCAGGTCAGGGGGCCTGAAGCTTTCTTT. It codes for CASSLQQVRGPEAFF.

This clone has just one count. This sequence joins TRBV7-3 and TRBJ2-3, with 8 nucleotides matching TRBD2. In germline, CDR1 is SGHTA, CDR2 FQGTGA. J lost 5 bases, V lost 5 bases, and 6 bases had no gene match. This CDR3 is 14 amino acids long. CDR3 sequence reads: CASSLGLGEDTQYF. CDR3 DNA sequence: TGTGCCAGCAGCCTGGGACTAGGGGAAGATACGCAGTATTTT.

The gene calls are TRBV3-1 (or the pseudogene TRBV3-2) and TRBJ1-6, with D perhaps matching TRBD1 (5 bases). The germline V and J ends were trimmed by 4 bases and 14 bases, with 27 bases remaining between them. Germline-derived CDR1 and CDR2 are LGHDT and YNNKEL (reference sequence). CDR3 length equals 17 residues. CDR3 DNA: TGTGCCAGCAGCCTAACACAGTGGGGCGATCCCGGGCACACCCTCCACTTT. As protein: CASSLTQWGDPGHTLHF.

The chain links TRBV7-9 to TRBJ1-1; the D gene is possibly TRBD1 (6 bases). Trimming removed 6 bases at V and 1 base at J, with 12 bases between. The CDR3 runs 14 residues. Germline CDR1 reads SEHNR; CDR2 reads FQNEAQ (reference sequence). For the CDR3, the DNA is TGTGCCAGCAGACGGGGACAAGCGAACACTGAAGCTTTCTTT. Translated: CASRRGQANTEAFF.

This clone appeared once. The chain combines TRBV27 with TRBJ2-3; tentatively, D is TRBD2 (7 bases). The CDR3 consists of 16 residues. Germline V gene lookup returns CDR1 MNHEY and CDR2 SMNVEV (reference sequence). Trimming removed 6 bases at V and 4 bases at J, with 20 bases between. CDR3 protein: CASRRGRGSRADTQYF. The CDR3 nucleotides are TGTGCCAGCAGGAGGGGGAGGGGGAGCAGGGCAGATACGCAGTATTTT.

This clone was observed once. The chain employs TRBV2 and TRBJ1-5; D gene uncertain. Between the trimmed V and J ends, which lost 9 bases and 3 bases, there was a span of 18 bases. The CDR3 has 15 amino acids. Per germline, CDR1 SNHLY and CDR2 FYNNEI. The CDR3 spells CARGGGWGDNQPQHF. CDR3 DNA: TGTGCCAGGGGTGGAGGGTGGGGAGACAATCAGCCCCAGCATTTT.

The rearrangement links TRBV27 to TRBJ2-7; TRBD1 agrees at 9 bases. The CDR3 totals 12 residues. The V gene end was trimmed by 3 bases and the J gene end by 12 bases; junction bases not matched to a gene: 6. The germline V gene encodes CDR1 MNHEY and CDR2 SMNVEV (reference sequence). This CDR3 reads CASSLGQGMWYF. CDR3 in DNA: TGTGCCAGCAGTTTGGGACAGGGAATGTGGTACTTC.

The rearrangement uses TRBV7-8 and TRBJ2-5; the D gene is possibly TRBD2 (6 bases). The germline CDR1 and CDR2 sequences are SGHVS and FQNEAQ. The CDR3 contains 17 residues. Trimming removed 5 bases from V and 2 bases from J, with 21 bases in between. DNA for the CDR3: TGTGCCAGCAGCCCCCCCGGCCCCCTAGCGAATCAAGAGACCCAGTACTTC. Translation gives CASSPPGPLANQETQYF.

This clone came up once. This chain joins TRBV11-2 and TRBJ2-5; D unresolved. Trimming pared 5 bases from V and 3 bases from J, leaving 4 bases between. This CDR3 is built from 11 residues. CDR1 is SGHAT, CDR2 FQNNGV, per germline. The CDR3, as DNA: TGTGCCAGCAGCATAAAAGAGACCCAGTACTTC. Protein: CASSIKETQYF. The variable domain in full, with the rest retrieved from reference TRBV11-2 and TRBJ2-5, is EAGVAQSPRYKIIEKRQSVAFWCNPISGHATLYWYQQILGQGPKLLIQFQNNGVVDDSQLPKDRFSAERLKGVDSTLKIQPAKLEDSAVYLCASSIKETQYFGPGTRLLVL.

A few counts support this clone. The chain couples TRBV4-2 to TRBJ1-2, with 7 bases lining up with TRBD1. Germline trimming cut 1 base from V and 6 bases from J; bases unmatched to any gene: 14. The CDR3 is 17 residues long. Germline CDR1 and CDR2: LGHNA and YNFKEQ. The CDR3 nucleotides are TGTGCCAGCAGCCAAGGGGGGGCAGGGGGACCTCGAGATGGCTACACCTTC. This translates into CASSQGGAGGPRDGYTF.

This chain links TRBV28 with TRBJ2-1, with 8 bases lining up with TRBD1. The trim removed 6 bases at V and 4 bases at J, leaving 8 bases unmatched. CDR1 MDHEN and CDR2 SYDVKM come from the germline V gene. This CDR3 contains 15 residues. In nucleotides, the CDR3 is TGTGCCAGCAGCCTCAGGCAGGGGGCTTACAATGAGCAGTTCTTC. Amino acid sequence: CASSLRQGAYNEQFF.

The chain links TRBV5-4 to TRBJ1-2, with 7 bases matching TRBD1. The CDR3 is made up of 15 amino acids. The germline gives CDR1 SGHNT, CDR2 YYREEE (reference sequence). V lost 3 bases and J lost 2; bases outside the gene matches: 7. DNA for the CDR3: TGTGCCAGCAGCTCCGGACAGGAGGTAAACTATGGCTACACCTTC. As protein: CASSSGQEVNYGYTF.

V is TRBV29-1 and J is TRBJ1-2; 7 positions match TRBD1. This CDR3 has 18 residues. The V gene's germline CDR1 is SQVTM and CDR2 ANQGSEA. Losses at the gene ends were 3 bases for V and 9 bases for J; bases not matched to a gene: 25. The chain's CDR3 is CSVDQITGAKQPSMSYTF. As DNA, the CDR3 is TGCAGCGTTGACCAAATAACAGGGGCGAAACAACCTTCTATGAGCTACACCTTC.

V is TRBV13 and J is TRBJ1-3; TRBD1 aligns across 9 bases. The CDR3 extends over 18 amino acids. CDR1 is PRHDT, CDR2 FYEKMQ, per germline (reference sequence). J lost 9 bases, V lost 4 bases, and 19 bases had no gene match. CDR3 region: CASSSALLGQGYRSTIYF. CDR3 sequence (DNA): TGTGCCAGCAGCTCGGCTCTTTTGGGACAGGGATATCGCAGCACCATATATTTT.

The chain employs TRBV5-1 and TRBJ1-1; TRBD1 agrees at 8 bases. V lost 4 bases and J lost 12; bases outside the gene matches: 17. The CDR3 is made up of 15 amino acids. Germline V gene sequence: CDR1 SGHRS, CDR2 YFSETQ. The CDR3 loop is CASSPLTPGGGKTFF. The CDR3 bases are TGCGCCAGCAGCCCTTTAACGCCAGGGGGCGGTAAGACTTTCTTT.

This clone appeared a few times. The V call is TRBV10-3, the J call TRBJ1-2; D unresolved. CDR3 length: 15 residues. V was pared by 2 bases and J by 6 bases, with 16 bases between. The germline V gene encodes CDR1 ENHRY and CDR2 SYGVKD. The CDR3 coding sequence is TGTGCCATCAGTGAGCCGGGGTCGTTTCAGGATGGCTACACCTTC. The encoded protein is CAISEPGSFQDGYTF.

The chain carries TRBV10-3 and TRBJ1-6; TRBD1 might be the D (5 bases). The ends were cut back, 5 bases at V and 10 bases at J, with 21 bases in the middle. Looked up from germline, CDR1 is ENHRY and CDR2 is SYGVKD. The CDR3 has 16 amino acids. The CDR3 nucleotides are TGTGCCATCAGTAGGGGCCCGGACGGGCCGCAGTCACCCCTCCACTTT. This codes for CAISRGPDGPQSPLHF.

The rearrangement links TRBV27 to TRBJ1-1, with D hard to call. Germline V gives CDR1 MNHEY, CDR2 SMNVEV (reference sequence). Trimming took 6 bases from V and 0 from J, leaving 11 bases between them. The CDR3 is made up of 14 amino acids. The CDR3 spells CASSRSLMNTEAFF. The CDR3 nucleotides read TGTGCCAGCAGCAGGTCTCTCATGAACACTGAAGCTTTCTTT.